This T cell receptor (beta chain) was obtained from a study of blood T cell repertoires in COVID-19. Per the original methods: Counts of nucleated cells, estimated from reference gene primer amplification, were obtained. TCRdb's copy holds only in-frame clones and misses some; the assay was immunoSEQ multiplex PCR. V and J calls plus clone size are reproduced from that table; the DNA served to infer D and trimming. The sample includes roughly 55,000 clones, around three quarters seen only once; the top ten take roughly 3%. Germline loops: CDR1 MDHEN, CDR2 SYDVKM. V shed 5 bases and J shed 6 bases, with 17 bases lying between them. The CDR3 loop spans 15 amino acids.

The TCR comes from a man aged 60-69 years with acute or convalescent COVID-19. Sample: peripheral blood. This rearrangement joins TRBV28 to TRBJ2-1; a possible D gene is TRBD2 (6 bases). As DNA, the CDR3 is TGTGCCAGCAGTCTTTTGGGGGGTAGTAGCAATGAGCAGTTCTTC. Translated: CASSLLGGSSNEQFF.